Listed below are T cell receptor beta chains from one sample, sequenced in a study of blood T cells in healthy people across ages. Using its own MiXCR run on the 5' RACE reads, TCRdb lists one record per CDR3 protein. The profile covers about 1.1 million distinct CDR3 sequences, with more than 30% appearing a single time and 13% taken by the ten largest. The specimen sequenced was blood. Receptors originate from a man aged 18 to 35 in good health. CDR3s include the opening cysteine and the closing phenylalanine or tryptophan. The order of the fields is clone size, CDR3 length, D gene, J gene, V gene, CDR3 protein, CDR3 DNA. A D gene is named only where the DNA matches it firmly. Size is omitted from some rows. Given values are once, few, many or a class for expanded clones.

size: few; length: 13; D: NA; J: TRBJ1-2; V: TRBV3-1; CDR3: CASSQDATARNTF; DNA: TGTGCCAGCAGCCAAGATGCGACGGCTCGTAACACCTTC
size: NA; length: 14; D: NA; J: TRBJ2-2; V: TRBV6-5; CDR3: CASSYRRFTGELFF; DNA: TGTGCCAGCAGTTACCGCAGGTTCACCGGGGAGCTGTTTTTT
size: NA; length: 15; D: NA; J: TRBJ2-6; V: TRBV10-3; CDR3: CAISVAETGANVLTF; DNA: TGTGCCATCAGTGTAGCGGAAACTGGGGCCAACGTCCTGACTTTC
size: few; length: 15; D: NA; J: TRBJ2-4; V: TRBV28; CDR3: CASSLRGRVKNIQYF; DNA: TGTGCCAGCAGTTTAAGGGGCAGGGTTAAAAACATTCAGTACTTC
size: NA; length: 13; D: NA; J: TRBJ1-5; V: TRBV20-1; CDR3: CSARDPHLQPQHF; DNA: TGCAGTGCTAGAGATCCCCACCTTCAGCCCCAGCATTTT
size: NA; length: 16; D: NA; J: TRBJ2-7; V: TRBV5-5; CDR3: CASSLGFQTLLDEQYF; DNA: TGTGCCAGCAGCTTGGGTTTTCAAACCCTCCTGGACGAGCAGTACTTC
size: NA; length: 13; D: NA; J: TRBJ2-3; V: TRBV11-3; CDR3: CASSSINTDTQYF; DNA: TGTGCCAGCAGCTCAATAAACACAGATACGCAGTATTTT
size: few; length: 16; D: NA; J: TRBJ2-4; V: TRBV6-5; CDR3: CASSSPGAGTKNIQYF; DNA: TGTGCCAGCAGTTCCCCCGGGGCCGGGACCAAAAACATTCAGTACTTC
size: NA; length: 16; D: NA; J: TRBJ1-4; V: TRBV4-1; CDR3: CASSQDGKATNEKLFF; DNA: TGCGCCAGCAGCCAAGACGGGAAGGCAACTAATGAAAAACTGTTTTTT
size: NA; length: 15; D: NA; J: TRBJ2-7; V: TRBV29-1; CDR3: CSVDGDSLNSYEQYF; DNA: TGCAGCGTGGACGGTGACAGCCTCAACTCCTACGAGCAGTACTTC
size: NA; length: 12; D: NA; J: TRBJ1-2; V: TRBV20-1; CDR3: CSARDLMELFTF; DNA: TGCAGTGCTAGAGATTTAATGGAGCTTTTCACCTTC
size: few; length: 15; D: TRBD1; J: TRBJ1-5; V: TRBV12-3/TRBV12-4; CDR3: CASRGQGASNQPRHF; DNA: TGTGCCAGCAGGGGACAGGGGGCGAGCAATCAGCCCCGGCATTTT
size: NA; length: 14; D: TRBD1; J: TRBJ1-2; V: TRBV5-1; CDR3: CASSLPDRGAGYTF; DNA: TGCGCCAGCAGCTTGCCGGACAGGGGAGCGGGCTACACCTTC
size: once; length: 13; D: NA; J: TRBJ2-3; V: TRBV29-1; CDR3: CSVVVRITDTQYF; DNA: TGCAGCGTTGTTGTCAGGATCACAGATACGCAGTATTTT
size: NA; length: 15; D: NA; J: TRBJ1-2; V: TRBV12-3/TRBV12-4; CDR3: CASSPATVFHYGYTF; DNA: TGTGCCAGCAGTCCGGCGACAGTTTTTCACTATGGCTACACCTTC
size: few; length: 17; D: NA; J: TRBJ1-2; V: TRBV4-1; CDR3: CASSQDGNGRPNYGYTF; DNA: TGCGCCAGCAGCCAAGATGGGAATGGCAGACCTAACTATGGCTACACCTTC
size: few; length: 12; D: NA; J: TRBJ2-1; V: TRBV7-2; CDR3: CASSKPYNEQFF; DNA: TGTGCCAGCAGCAAACCCTACAATGAGCAGTTCTTC
size: NA; length: 16; D: TRBD1; J: TRBJ1-6; V: TRBV9; CDR3: CASSGTGDSYNSPLHF; DNA: TGTGCCAGCAGCGGGACAGGGGATTCCTATAATTCACCCCTCCACTTT
size: NA; length: 15; D: TRBD1; J: TRBJ1-2; V: TRBV5-5; CDR3: CASSPTGGQNYGYTF; DNA: TGTGCCAGCAGCCCCACTGGGGGACAGAACTATGGCTACACCTTC
size: NA; length: 13; D: NA; J: TRBJ1-4; V: TRBV7-9; CDR3: CASSLYRREKLFF; DNA: TGTGCCAGCAGCTTATATCGGAGGGAAAAACTGTTTTTT
size: few; length: 18; D: TRBD1; J: TRBJ1-4; V: TRBV5-1; CDR3: CASSLRTGGAGFGEKLFF; DNA: TGCGCCAGCAGCCTGCGGACAGGGGGCGCAGGATTTGGTGAAAAACTGTTTTTT
size: NA; length: 16; D: NA; J: TRBJ2-5; V: TRBV12-3/TRBV12-4; CDR3: CASSLVQGDSQETQYF; DNA: TGTGCCAGCAGTTTGGTTCAGGGGGACTCCCAAGAGACCCAGTACTTC
size: few; length: 12; D: TRBD1; J: TRBJ2-3; V: TRBV20-1; CDR3: CSARGQGDTQYF; DNA: TGCAGTGCCCGGGGACAGGGAGATACGCAGTATTTT
size: NA; length: 16; D: NA; J: TRBJ2-5; V: TRBV6-2/TRBV6-3; CDR3: CASSRTPTEYQETQYF; DNA: TGTGCCAGCAGCCGAACTCCTACAGAGTACCAAGAGACCCAGTACTTC
size: NA; length: 13; D: NA; J: TRBJ2-1; V: TRBV7-3; CDR3: CASSEGSTYEQFF; DNA: TGTGCCAGCAGCGAGGGGTCCACTTATGAGCAGTTCTTC
size: few; length: 17; D: NA; J: TRBJ2-6; V: TRBV11-2; CDR3: CASSLTGRLTGANVLTF; DNA: TGTGCCAGCAGCTTAACAGGACGCCTCACTGGGGCCAACGTCCTGACTTTC